This is a list of T cell receptor beta chains from one sample in a study of T cell repertoires in cytomegalovirus infection. Each CDR3 protein is one row after TCRdb ran MiXCR on the reads. The sample has hundreds of thousands of distinct CDR3 sequences; about 20% are singletons. Sequences were obtained from CD8+ T cells from PBMCs. The source of these receptors is a human donor in good health (CMV status not recorded). Some clones in this sample may be carry-over from other donors' samples. CDR3s include the opening cysteine and the closing phenylalanine or tryptophan.

CDR3aa: CASSSGADQANGYTF
v_gene: TRBV12-3/TRBV12-4

CDR3aa: CASSPGLAGTYEQYF
v_gene: TRBV19

CDR3aa: CASSLGYSSTDTQYF
v_gene: TRBV12-3/TRBV12-4

CDR3aa: CASSQTGSEQYF
v_gene: TRBV4-1

CDR3aa: CATPPSGGQETQYF
v_gene: TRBV7-8

CDR3aa: CASSVVSYNEQFF
v_gene: TRBV19

CDR3aa: CASSLGSAGYGYTF
v_gene: TRBV11-2

CDR3aa: CASSLEEQYF
v_gene: TRBV11-2

CDR3aa: CATSAQWGNEQFF
v_gene: TRBV15

CDR3aa: CASRARENEQFF
v_gene: TRBV2

CDR3aa: CASSLVATQETQYF
v_gene: TRBV11-2

CDR3aa: CASATGTNTDTQYF
v_gene: TRBV10-3

CDR3aa: CSVELHLSSYNEQFF
v_gene: TRBV29-1

CDR3aa: CASTGPSYNEQFF
v_gene: TRBV7-8

CDR3aa: CATSVETGGTYEQYF
v_gene: TRBV24-1

CDR3aa: CASSLSGQGAVGELFF
v_gene: TRBV27

CDR3aa: CASSTNQPQHF
v_gene: TRBV28

CDR3aa: CASSSPGVGRDTQYF
v_gene: TRBV5-1

CDR3aa: CASSLAMDTQYF
v_gene: TRBV7-2

CDR3aa: CASSYLRQGLPSYGYTF
v_gene: TRBV12-3/TRBV12-4

CDR3aa: CASSHLADMFF
v_gene: TRBV14

CDR3aa: CASSLAWGNTEAFF
v_gene: TRBV5-4

CDR3aa: CASSFLGESRRNQPQHF
v_gene: TRBV7-6

CDR3aa: CAWSVGDGYTF
v_gene: TRBV30